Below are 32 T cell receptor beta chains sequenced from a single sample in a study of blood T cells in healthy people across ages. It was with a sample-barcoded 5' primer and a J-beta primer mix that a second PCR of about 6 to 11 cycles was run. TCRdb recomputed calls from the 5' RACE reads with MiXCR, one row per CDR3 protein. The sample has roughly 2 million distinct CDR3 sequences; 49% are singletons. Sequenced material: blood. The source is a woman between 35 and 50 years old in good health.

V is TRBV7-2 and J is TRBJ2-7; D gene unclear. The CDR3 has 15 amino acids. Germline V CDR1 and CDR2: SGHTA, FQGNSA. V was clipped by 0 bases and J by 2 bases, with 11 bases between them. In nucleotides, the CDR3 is TGTGCCAGCAGCTTAGCCCCAGGACCTACCTACGAGCAGTACTTC. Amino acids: CASSLAPGPTYEQYF. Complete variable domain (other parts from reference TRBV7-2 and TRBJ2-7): GAGVSQSPSNKVTEKGKDVELRCDPISGHTALYWYRQSLGQGLEFLIYFQGNSAPDKSGLPSDRFSAERTGGSVSTLTIQRTQQEDSAVYLCASSLAPGPTYEQYFGPGTRLTVT.

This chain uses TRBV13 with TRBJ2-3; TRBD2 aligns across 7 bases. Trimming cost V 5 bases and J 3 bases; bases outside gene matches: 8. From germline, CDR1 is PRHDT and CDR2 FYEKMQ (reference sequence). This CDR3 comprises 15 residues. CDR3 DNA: TGTGCCAGCAGCCGGGGGGACGAGGGAACAGATACGCAGTATTTT. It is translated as CASSRGDEGTDTQYF. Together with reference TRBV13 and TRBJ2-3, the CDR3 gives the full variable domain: AAGVIQSPRHLIKEKRETATLKCYPIPRHDTVYWYQQGPGQDPQFLISFYEKMQSDKGSIPDRFSAQQFSDYHSELNMSSLELGDSALYFCASSRGDEGTDTQYFGPGTRLTVL.

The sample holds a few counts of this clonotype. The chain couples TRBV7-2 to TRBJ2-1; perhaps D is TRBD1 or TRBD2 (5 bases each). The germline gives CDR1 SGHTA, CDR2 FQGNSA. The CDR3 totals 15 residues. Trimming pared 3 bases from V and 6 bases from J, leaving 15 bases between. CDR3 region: CASSFKMGPFNEQFF. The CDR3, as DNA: TGTGCCAGCAGCTTTAAGATGGGACCATTCAATGAGCAGTTCTTC.

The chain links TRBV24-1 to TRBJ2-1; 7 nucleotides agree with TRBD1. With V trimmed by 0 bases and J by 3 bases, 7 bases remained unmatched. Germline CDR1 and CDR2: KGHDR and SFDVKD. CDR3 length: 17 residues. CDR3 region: CATSDLNRDSLYNEQFF. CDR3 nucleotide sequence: TGTGCCACCAGTGATTTGAACCGGGACAGCCTCTACAATGAGCAGTTCTTC.

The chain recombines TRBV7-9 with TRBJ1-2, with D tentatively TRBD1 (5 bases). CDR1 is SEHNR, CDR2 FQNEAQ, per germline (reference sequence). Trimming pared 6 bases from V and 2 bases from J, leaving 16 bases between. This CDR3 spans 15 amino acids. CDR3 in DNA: TGTGCCAGCAGAATCCCTGAGGACAAAAACTATGGCTACACCTTC. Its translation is CASRIPEDKNYGYTF.

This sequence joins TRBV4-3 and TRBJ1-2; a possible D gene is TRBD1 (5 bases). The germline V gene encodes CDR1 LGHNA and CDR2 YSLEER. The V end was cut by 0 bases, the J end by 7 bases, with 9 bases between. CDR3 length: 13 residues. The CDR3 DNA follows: TGCGCCAGCAGCCAAGATGGGACCTCTGGCTACACCTTC. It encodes CASSQDGTSGYTF.

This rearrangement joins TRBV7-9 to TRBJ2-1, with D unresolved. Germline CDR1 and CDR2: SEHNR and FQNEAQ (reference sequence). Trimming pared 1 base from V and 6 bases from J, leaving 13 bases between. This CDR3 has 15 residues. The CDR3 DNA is TGTGCCAGCAGCTTAGGCCAGGTAGACTCCAATGAGCAGTTCTTC. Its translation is CASSLGQVDSNEQFF.

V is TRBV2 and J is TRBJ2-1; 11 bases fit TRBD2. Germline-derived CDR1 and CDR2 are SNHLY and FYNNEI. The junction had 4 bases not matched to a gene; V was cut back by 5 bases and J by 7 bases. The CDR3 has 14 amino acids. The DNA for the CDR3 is TGTGCCAGCAGTTACCGGACTAGCGGGAATGAGCAGTTCTTC. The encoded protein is CASSYRTSGNEQFF.

The CDR3 sequence: CASSFGPGGELFF. CDR3 DNA: TGTGCCAGCAGTTTTGGTCCTGGCGGGGAGCTGTTTTTT. The chain couples TRBV6-6 to TRBJ2-2; D remains unclear. The CDR3 has 13 residues. Germline V gives CDR1 MNHNY, CDR2 SVGAGI (reference sequence). V was pared by 4 bases and J by 7 bases, with 10 bases between.

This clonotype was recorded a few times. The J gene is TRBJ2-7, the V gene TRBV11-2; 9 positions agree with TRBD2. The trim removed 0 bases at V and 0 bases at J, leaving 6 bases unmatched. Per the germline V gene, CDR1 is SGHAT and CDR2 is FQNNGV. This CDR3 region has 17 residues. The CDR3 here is CASSLDLGGGASYEQYF. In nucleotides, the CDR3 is TGTGCCAGCAGCTTAGATCTGGGCGGGGGGGCCTCCTACGAGCAGTACTTC.

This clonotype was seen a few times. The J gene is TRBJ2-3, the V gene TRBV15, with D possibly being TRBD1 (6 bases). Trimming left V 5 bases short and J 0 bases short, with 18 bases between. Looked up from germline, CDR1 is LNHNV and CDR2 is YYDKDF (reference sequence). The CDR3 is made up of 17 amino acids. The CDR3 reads CATSDFRDIPSTDTQYF. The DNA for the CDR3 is TGTGCCACCAGCGACTTTAGGGACATCCCGAGCACAGATACGCAGTATTTT.

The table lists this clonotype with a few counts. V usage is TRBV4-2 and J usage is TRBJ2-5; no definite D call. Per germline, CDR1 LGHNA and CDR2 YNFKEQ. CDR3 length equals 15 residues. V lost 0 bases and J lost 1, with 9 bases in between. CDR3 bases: TGTGCCAGCAGCCAAGAAGGCACGGGCCAAGAGACCCAGTACTTC. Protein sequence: CASSQEGTGQETQYF.

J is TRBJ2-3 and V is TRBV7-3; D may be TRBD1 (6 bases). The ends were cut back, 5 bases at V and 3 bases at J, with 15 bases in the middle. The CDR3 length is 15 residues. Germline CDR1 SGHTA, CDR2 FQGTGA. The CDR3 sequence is CASSPDQGRTDTQYF. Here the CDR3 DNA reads TGTGCCAGCAGCCCAGATCAGGGGAGAACAGATACGCAGTATTTT.

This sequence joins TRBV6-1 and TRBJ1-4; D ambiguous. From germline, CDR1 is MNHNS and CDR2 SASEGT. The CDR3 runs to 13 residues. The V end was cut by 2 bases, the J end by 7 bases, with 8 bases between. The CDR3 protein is CASSELLTEKLFF. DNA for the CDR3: TGTGCCAGCAGTGAACTTCTCACTGAAAAACTGTTTTTT.

The CDR3, as DNA: TGTGCCAGCAGTCGCCCGGGGGTCACTGGGCTCACCCTCCACTTT. It specifies CASSRPGVTGLTLHF. V and J are TRBV6-2 or TRBV6-3 and TRBJ1-6; tentatively, D is TRBD1 (5 bases). The CDR3 sequence is 15 residues long. Trimming left V 5 bases short and J 14 bases short, with 22 bases between. Germline lookup yields CDR1 MNHEY and CDR2 SVGEGT.

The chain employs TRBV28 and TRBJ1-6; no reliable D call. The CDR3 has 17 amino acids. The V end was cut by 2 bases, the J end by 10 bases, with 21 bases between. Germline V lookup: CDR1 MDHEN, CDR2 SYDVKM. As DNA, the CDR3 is TGTGCCAGCAGTTTACCCGGGGAAAGGGAAGTGAGGTCACCCCTCCACTTT. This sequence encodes CASSLPGEREVRSPLHF.

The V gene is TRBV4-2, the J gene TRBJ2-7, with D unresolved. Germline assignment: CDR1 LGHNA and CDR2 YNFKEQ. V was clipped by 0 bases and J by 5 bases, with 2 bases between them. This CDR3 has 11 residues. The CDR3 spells CASSQDDEQYF. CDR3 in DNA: TGTGCCAGCAGCCAAGATGACGAGCAGTACTTC.

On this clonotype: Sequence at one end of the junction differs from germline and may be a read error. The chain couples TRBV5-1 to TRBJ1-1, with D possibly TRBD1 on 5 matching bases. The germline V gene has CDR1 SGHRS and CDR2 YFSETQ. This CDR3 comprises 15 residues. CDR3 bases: TGCGCCAGCAGCTTGGTGGGGCTGGGGAACAATGAAGCTTTCTTT. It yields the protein CASSLVGLGNNEAFF.

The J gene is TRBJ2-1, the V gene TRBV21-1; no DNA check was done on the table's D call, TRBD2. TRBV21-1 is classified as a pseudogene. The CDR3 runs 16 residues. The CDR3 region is CASSDGTSGGYNEQFF. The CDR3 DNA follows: TGTGCCAGCAGCGACGGGACTAGCGGGGGTTACAATGAGCAGTTCTTC.

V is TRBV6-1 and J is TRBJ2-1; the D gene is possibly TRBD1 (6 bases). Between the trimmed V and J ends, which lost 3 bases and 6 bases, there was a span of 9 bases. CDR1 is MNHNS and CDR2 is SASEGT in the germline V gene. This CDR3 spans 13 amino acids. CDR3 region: CASSEIGGNEQFF. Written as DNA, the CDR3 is TGTGCCAGCAGTGAGATAGGGGGCAATGAGCAGTTCTTC.

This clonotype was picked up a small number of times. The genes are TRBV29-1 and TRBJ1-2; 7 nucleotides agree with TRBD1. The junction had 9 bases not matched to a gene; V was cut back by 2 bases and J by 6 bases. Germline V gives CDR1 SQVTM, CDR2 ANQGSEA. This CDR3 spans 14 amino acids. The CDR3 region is CSVEFTGAIHGYTF. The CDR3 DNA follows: TGCAGCGTTGAATTCACAGGGGCGATACATGGCTACACCTTC.

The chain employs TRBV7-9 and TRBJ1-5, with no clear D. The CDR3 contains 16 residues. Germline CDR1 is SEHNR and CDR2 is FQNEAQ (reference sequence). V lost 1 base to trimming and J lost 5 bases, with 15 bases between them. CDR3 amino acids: CASSLEGGQLDQPQHF. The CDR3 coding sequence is TGTGCCAGCAGCTTAGAAGGAGGTCAGCTCGATCAGCCCCAGCATTTT.

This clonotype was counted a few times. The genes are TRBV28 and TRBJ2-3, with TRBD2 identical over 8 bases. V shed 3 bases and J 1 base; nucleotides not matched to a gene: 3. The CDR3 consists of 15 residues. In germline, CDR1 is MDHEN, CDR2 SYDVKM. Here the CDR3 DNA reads TGTGCCAGCAGTTTCACTAGCGGCCGCACAGATACGCAGTATTTT. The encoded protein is CASSFTSGRTDTQYF.

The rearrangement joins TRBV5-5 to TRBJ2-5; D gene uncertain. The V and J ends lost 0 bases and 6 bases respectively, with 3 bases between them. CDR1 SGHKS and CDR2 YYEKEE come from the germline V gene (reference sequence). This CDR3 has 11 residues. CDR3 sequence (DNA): TGTGCCAGCAGCTTGGAGAAGACCCAGTACTTC. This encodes CASSLEKTQYF.

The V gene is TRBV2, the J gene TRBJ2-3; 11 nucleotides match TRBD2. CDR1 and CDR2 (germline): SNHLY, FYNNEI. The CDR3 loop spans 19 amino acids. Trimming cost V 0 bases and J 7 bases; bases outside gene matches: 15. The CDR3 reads CASSEAALGSASGGYTQYF. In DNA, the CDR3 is TGTGCCAGCAGTGAAGCCGCCCTTGGGTCGGCTAGCGGGGGGTATACGCAGTATTTT.

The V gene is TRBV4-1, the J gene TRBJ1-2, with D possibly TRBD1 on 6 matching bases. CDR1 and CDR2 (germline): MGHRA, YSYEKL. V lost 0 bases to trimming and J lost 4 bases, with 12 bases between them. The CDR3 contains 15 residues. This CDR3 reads CASSQETGTSYGYTF. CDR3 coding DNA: TGCGCCAGCAGCCAAGAAACCGGGACAAGCTATGGCTACACCTTC.

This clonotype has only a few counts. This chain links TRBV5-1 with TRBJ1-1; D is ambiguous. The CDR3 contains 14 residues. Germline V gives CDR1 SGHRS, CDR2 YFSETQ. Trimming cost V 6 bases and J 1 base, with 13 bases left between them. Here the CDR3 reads CASTLGTANTEAFF. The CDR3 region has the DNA TGCGCCAGCACCCTTGGTACAGCGAACACTGAAGCTTTCTTT.

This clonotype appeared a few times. The DNA for the CDR3 is TGTGCCAGCAGCCGGGACAGGCTAATGGGTACGCAGTATTTT. Translated: CASSRDRLMGTQYF. J is TRBJ2-3 and V is TRBV7-2; TRBD1 agrees at 8 bases. Losses at the gene ends were 5 bases for V and 8 bases for J; bases not matched to a gene: 9. Looked up from germline, CDR1 is SGHTA and CDR2 is FQGNSA. The CDR3 runs to 14 residues.

In nucleotides, the CDR3 is TGTGCCACCAGCACAGGCGGGGAACATCTCGAGCAGTACTTC. The encoded protein is CATSTGGEHLEQYF. This rearrangement joins TRBV15 to TRBJ2-5, with D perhaps matching TRBD2 (6 bases). The J call may be in error: the DNA end matches TRBJ2-7 better. The CDR3 is 14 amino acids. The germline V gene has CDR1 LNHNV and CDR2 YYDKDF (reference sequence).

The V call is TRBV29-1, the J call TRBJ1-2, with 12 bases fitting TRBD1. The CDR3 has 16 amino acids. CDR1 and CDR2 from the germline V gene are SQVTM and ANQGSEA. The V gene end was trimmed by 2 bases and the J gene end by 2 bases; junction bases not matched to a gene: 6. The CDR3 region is CSVEPGTGGINYGYTF. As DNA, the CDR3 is TGCAGCGTTGAACCAGGGACAGGGGGCATCAACTATGGCTACACCTTC.

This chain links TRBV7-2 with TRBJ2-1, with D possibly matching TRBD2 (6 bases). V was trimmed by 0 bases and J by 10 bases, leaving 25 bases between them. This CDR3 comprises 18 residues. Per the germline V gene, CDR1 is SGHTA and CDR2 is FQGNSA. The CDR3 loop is CASSLARAGIERTREQFF. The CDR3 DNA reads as TGTGCCAGCAGCTTAGCGCGTGCGGGGATCGAGAGAACAAGGGAGCAGTTCTTC.

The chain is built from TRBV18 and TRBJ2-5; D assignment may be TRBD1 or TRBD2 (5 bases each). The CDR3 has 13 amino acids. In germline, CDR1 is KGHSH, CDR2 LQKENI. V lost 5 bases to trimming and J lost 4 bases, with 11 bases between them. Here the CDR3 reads CASSGWDGETQYF. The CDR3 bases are TGTGCCAGCTCAGGTTGGGACGGAGAGACCCAGTACTTC.